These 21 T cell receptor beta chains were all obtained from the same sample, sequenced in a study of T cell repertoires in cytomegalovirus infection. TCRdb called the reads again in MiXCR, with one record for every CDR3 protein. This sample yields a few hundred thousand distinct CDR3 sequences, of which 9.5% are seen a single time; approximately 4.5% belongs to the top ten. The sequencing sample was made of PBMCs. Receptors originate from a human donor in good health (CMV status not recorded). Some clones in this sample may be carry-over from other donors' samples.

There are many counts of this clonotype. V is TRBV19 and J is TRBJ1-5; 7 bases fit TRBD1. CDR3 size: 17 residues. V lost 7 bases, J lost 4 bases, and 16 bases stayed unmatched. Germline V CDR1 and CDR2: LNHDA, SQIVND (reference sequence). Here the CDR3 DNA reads TGTGCCAGTACCCACATCCTGCAGGGGGTACGGAATCAGCCCCAGCATTTT. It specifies CASTHILQGVRNQPQHF.

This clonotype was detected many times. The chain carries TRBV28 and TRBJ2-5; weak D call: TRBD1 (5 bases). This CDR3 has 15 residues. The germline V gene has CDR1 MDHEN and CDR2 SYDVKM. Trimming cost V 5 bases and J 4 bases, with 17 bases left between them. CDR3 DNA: TGTGCCAGCAGTCGTCCCCTGACAGTGGGAGAGACCCAGTACTTC. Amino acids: CASSRPLTVGETQYF.

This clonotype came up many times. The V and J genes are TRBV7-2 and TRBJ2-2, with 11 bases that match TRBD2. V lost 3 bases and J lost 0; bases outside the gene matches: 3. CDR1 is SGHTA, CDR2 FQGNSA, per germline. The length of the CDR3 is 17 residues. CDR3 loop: CASSFPSGGSNTGELFF. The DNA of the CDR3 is TGTGCCAGCAGCTTCCCTAGCGGGGGGTCGAACACCGGGGAGCTGTTTTTT.

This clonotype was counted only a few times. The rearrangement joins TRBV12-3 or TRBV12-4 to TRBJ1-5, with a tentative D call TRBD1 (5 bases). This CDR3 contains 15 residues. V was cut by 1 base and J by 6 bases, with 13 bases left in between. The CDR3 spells CASSLGSTAGQPQHF. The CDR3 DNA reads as TGTGCCAGCAGTTTAGGGTCGACAGCCGGTCAGCCCCAGCATTTT.

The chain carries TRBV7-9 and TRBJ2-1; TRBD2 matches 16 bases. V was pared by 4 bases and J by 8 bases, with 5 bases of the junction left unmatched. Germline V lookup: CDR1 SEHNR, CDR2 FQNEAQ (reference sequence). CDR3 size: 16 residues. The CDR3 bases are TGTGCCAGCAGCTCCGGGACTAGCGGGAGGGCAGATGAGCAGTTCTTC. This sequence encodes CASSSGTSGRADEQFF.

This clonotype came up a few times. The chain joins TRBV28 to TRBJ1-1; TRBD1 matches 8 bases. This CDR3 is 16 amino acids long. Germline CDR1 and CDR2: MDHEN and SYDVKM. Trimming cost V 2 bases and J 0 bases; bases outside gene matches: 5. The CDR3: CASSLMDRDMNTEAFF. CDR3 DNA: TGTGCCAGCAGTTTAATGGACAGGGATATGAACACTGAAGCTTTCTTT.

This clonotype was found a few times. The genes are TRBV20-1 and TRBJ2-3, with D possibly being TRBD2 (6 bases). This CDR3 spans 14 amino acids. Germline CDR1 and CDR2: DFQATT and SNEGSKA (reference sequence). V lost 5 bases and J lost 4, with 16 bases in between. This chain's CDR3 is CSASTRRDSDTQYF. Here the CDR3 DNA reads TGCAGTGCTTCGACTAGGAGGGACTCAGATACGCAGTATTTT.

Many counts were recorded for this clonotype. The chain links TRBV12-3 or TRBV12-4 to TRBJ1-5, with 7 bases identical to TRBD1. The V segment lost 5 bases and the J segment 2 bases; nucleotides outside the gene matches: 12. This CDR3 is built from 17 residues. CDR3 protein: CASSRQGSVVRNQPQHF. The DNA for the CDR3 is TGTGCCAGCAGTCGACAGGGATCGGTGGTGCGCAATCAGCCCCAGCATTTT.

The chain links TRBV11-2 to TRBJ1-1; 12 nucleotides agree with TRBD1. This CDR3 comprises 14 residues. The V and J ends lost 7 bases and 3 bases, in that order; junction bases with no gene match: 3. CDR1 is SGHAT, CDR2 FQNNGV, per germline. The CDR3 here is CASMGQGADTEAFF. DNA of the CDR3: TGTGCCAGCATGGGACAGGGGGCGGACACTGAAGCTTTCTTT.

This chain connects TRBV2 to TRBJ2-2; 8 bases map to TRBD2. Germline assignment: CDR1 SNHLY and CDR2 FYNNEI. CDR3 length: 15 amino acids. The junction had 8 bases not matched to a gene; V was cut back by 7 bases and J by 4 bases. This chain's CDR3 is CASKAGTSATGELFF. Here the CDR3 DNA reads TGTGCCAGCAAGGCCGGGACTAGTGCCACCGGGGAGCTGTTTTTT.

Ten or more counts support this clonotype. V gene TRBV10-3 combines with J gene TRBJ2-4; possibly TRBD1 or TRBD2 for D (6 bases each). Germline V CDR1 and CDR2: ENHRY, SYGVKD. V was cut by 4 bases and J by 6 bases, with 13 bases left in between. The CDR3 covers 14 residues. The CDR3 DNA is TGTGCCATCAGTGTGGGGGGCCGTGGAAACATTCAGTACTTC. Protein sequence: CAISVGGRGNIQYF.

The CDR3: CATHGSGRTNEQFF. The CDR3 region has the DNA TGTGCCACCCATGGGAGCGGGAGGACTAATGAGCAGTTCTTC. V usage is TRBV6-5 and J usage is TRBJ2-1; the match to TRBD2 covers 9 bases. Trimming took 10 bases from V and 7 from J; bases not matched to a gene: 11. This CDR3 region has 14 residues. CDR1 MNHEY and CDR2 SVGAGI come from the germline V gene.

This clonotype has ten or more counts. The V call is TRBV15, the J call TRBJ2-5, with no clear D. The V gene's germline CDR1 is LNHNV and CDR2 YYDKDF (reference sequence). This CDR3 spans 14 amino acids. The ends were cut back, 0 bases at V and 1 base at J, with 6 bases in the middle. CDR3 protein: CATSRDKLQETQYF. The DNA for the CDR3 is TGTGCCACCAGCAGAGATAAGCTCCAAGAGACCCAGTACTTC.

The CDR3 loop is CASSSSRNQPQHF. The CDR3 nucleotides read TGTGCCAGCAGTTCGTCCCGCAATCAGCCCCAGCATTTT. V usage is TRBV5-8 and J usage is TRBJ1-5; D ambiguous. Trimming shortened V by 5 bases and J by 2 bases, and 8 bases separated the two germline ends. From germline, CDR1 is SGHTS and CDR2 YDEGEE. The length of the CDR3 is 13 residues.

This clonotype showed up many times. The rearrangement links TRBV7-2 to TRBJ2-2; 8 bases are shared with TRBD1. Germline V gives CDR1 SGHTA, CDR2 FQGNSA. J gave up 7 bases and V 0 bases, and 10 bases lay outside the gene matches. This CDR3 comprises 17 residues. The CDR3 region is CASSLAKDRVLIGELFF. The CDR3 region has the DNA TGTGCCAGCAGCTTAGCTAAGGACAGGGTATTAATCGGGGAGCTGTTTTTT.

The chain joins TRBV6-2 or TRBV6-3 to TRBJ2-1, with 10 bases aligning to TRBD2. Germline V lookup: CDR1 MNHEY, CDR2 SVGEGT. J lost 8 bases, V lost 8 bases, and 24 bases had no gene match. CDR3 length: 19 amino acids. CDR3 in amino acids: CASSWRGQQLAGGHDEQFF. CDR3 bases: TGTGCCAGCTCCTGGAGGGGACAGCAATTAGCGGGGGGCCACGATGAGCAGTTCTTC.

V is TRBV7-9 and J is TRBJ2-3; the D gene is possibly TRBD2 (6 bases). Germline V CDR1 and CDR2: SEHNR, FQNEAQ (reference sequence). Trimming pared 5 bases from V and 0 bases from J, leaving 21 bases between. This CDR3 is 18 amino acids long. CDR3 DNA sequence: TGTGCCAGCAGCCCTACGGGGTCCCTAGCGATCAGCACAGATACGCAGTATTTT. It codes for CASSPTGSLAISTDTQYF.

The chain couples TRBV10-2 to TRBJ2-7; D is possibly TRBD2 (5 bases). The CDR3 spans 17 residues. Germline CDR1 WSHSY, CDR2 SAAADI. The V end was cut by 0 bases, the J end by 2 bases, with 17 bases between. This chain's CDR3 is CASSESVWGVVTYEQYF. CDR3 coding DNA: TGCGCCAGCAGTGAGTCGGTTTGGGGAGTAGTGACCTACGAGCAGTACTTC.

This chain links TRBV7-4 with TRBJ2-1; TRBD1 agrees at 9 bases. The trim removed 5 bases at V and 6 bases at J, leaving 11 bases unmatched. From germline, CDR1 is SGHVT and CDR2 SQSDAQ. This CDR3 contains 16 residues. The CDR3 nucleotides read TGTGCCAGCAGCCTCCCGACAGGGGGTGCGATCAATGAGCAGTTCTTC. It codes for CASSLPTGGAINEQFF.

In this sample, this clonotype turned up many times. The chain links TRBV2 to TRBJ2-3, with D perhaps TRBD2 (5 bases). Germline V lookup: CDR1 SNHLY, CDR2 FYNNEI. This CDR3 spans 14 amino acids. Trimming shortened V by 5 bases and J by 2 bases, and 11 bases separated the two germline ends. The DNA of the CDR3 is TGTGCCAGCAGTAGGGAGCGGCCCACAGATACGCAGTATTTT. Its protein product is CASSRERPTDTQYF.

The DNA of the CDR3 is TGCAGTGCTAGAGAGTCAGCTAACTATGGCTACACCTTC. This encodes CSARESANYGYTF. The chain combines TRBV20-1 with TRBJ1-2, with D unclear. The CDR3 spans 13 residues. Germline lookup yields CDR1 DFQATT and CDR2 SNEGSKA (reference sequence). V was cut by 0 bases and J by 0 bases, with 5 bases left in between.